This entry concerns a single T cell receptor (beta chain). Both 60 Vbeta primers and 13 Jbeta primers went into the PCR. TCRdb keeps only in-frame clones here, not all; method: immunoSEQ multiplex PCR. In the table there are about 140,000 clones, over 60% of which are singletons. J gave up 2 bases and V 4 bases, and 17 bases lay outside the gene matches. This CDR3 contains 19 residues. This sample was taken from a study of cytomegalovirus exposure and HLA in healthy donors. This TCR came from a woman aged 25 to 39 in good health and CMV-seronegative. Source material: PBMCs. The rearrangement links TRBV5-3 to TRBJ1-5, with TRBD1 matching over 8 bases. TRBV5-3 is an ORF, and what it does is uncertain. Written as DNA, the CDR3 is TGTGCCAGAAGCCGAAACCGGACAGGGTGTATTATAGGCAATCAGCCCCAGCATTTT. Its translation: CARSRNRTGCIIGNQPQHF.